This TCR beta chain was identified in a study of beta chain features in type 1 diabetes (dated by TCRdb to 2016 to 2019). General notes on the study: Mean age, gender distribution, total cell number and subset yield were not different between patients and healthy donors. A total of 100 million to 110 million sorted cells were examined across all samples, and a strong correlation was observed between cell number per subset and RNA yield. The study compared the TCRB repertoires of sorted circulating CD4+ T cell subsets in recently diagnosed type 1 diabetes patients with those in matched healthy donors. Whereas all 28 donors provided naive and central memory subsets, regulatory and stem cell-like memory subsets were isolated from just 8 patients and roughly 8 healthy donors.

From each donor, a single peripheral blood sample of around 0.12 L on average was drawn into heparinised tubes. Using a panel that included CD45RO, CCR7, CD25, CD127, CD95 and CD27, naive, central memory, regulatory and stem cell-like memory CD4+ T cells were sorted on a BD FACSAria II. All sorted populations exceeded 95% purity. PBMCs were isolated right away by Lymphoprep density gradient centrifugation and were stained directly, without culture. So that batch effects would be minimized, each experiment stained and sorted samples in pairs, pairing one healthy donor with one patient. Overall study results and their limits: In all four CD4+ subsets, TCRB CDR3 length was moderately but significantly shorter in type 1 diabetes patients. PCR might favor shorter templates, but patient and control samples were amplified and corrected together, so any skew would affect both groups equally. Fewer insertions and more nucleotide deletions at VDJ recombination sites were observed in patients with type 1 diabetes, implying thymic rearrangement abnormalities. Sequencing cDNA rather than genomic DNA could over-represent highly expressing activated cells, although activation and CD3 levels did not differ between groups. Naive, central memory and regulatory TCRB repertoires appeared to be more alike among patients than among healthy donors. Only small numbers of individuals were included in the HLA sub-analyses, which left unresolved whether HLA type had any influence on TCRB rearrangement.

This clone turned up a few times. Its antigen remains unidentified. No much larger clone is present one base from it, and per-base qualities are unavailable. The entire amount of isolated RNA was reverse transcribed using the High Capacity cDNA Reverse Transcription Kit, so the sequenced TCRB transcripts were expressed ones. Naive, central memory and regulatory T cell samples underwent deep immunoSEQ sequencing, averaging about 3.5 million total reads per sample. Sorted cells were lysed in RLT buffer and RNA was extracted with DNase-treated RNeasy Micro or Mini kits, depending on cell number. To prevent cross-contamination, every cell subset was processed on its own, while patient and healthy donor samples were processed together. TCRB sequences were amplified from cDNA with the immunoSEQ multiplex PCR, producing 87-bp fragments spanning the CDR3 region. Sequencing of the amplicons was done on the Illumina HiSeq platform. Regarding the original processing steps: Synthetic template baselines were used to correct PCR bias computationally, reads within Hamming distance 2 were collapsed together, and singletons that could not be merged were discarded. Reads were aligned against IMGT so that V, D and J genes, CDR3 length and insertions or deletions at six rearrangement sites could be assigned. Within each subset, clonotype counts were normalized to sorted cell number, and only after that were true diversity and Gini coefficients computed with the tcR R package. The overlap coefficient, calculated on TCRB nucleotide sequences, was used to measure repertoire sharing. Out-of-frame TCRB sequences from naive cells were analyzed as a proxy for the pre-selection repertoire. TCRdb limited this immuneACCESS table to in-frame rearrangements with V and J called. A share of clones is missing; checked studies link under half to unresolved V genes, and the rest is unexplained. For V, J and clone size, that table is used; D and trimming come from the DNA. This sample gives 600,000 to 700,000 clones in total; about an eighth of them show up just once. The top ten hold more than 0.1% of the sample.

Sequencing input: naive CD4+ T cells from blood. The sample's cell subset or site label, in plain terms: true naive CD4+ T cells. The receptor's source is a man aged 30-40 years with type 1 diabetes.

The CDR3 in this case is CASSVGIQSYNEQFF. The nucleotides are TGTGCCAGCAGCGTAGGAATCCAATCCTACAATGAGCAGTTCTTC. The V and J segments used are TRBV9 and TRBJ2-1, with no reliable assignment of the D segment. The V and J ends are trimmed by 0 bases and 1 base, leaving 8 bases between them. CDR1 and CDR2 were assigned from the germline V gene as SGDLS and YYNGEE. The CDR3 runs 15 amino acids, cysteine and phenylalanine included. Of all the DNA, just the CDR3 is kept, 45 bases in frame from base 1.